Listed below are T cell receptor beta chains from one sample, sequenced in a study of post-analysis software for immune sequencing data. TCRdb re-analysed the PCR reads in MiXCR, keeping a single row per CDR3 protein. This table has almost 700,000 distinct CDR3 sequences, around 64% appearing once. The sample consisted of blood. All receptors come from a girl aged 2 to 10 with multiple sclerosis. Both conserved end residues are part of each CDR3. Fields, in order: clone size, D gene, V gene, J gene, CDR3 length, CDR3 DNA, CDR3 protein. D genes are given only for firm matches. Rows may omit the clone size; those that give it use once, few, many or a size class.

>.|TRBD2|TRBV7-2|TRBJ2-5|16
TGTGCCAGCAGCTTAGATCCGGGGGGGCCTTGGGAGACCCAGTACTTC
CASSLDPGGPWETQYF
>.|.|TRBV7-7|TRBJ2-5|13
TGTGCCAGCAGCTTAGTCCGGGACGTCCGCCAGTACTTC
CASSLVRDVRQYF
>.|.|TRBV20-1|TRBJ2-3|11
TGCAGTGCGCCCTGGGGAGATACGCAGTATTTT
CSAPWGDTQYF
>.|TRBD2|TRBV20-1|TRBJ2-1|21
TGCAGTGCTAGAACACTACTTCAAGAGAGGGAAGGGAGGGCTTCCTACAATGAGCAGTTCTTC
CSARTLLQEREGRASYNEQFF
>once|.|TRBV18|TRBJ1-6|17
TGTGCCAGCTCACCACCGTTAAGGCCCACGGGGAATTCACCCCTCCACTTT
CASSPPLRPTGNSPLHF
>many|.|TRBV29-1|TRBJ2-1|15
TGCAGCGTTGCCCCCCACGGCCATAGAGACAATGAGCAGTTCTTC
CSVAPHGHRDNEQFF
>.|.|TRBV20-1|TRBJ2-5|14
TGCAGTGCCCCCTCGGTGGGGGCACAAGAGACCCAGTACTTC
CSAPSVGAQETQYF
>few|TRBD1|TRBV12-3/TRBV12-4|TRBJ1-6|14
TGTGCCAGCAGTACCGGGACAGCTAATTCACCCCTCCACTTT
CASSTGTANSPLHF
>once|TRBD2|TRBV20-1|TRBJ2-1|13
TGCAGTGCTATGCGGGAGTCGTTGAATGAGCAGTTCTTC
CSAMRESLNEQFF
>.|.|TRBV6-5|TRBJ2-7|16
TGTGCCAGCAGTTACTCGGAGGGGCAGGCCTCCTACGAGCAGTACTTC
CASSYSEGQASYEQYF
>.|TRBD1|TRBV2|TRBJ1-1|15
TGTGCCAGCAGTGGGTTTGGGATCCAGGGGGCTGAAGCTTTCTTT
CASSGFGIQGAEAFF
>.|.|TRBV14|TRBJ2-1|13
TGTGCCAGCAGCCTCGGATGGCCCAATGAGCAGTTCTTC
CASSLGWPNEQFF
>once|TRBD1|TRBV4-1|TRBJ1-5|17
TGCGCCAGCAGCCCGGGTACAGGGGTCCCTAGCAATCAGCCCCAGCATTTT
CASSPGTGVPSNQPQHF
>.|TRBD1|TRBV5-1|TRBJ1-2|13
TGCGCCAGCCGCGTCGACAGGGACCGAGGCTACACCTTC
CASRVDRDRGYTF
>.|.|TRBV10-3|TRBJ2-5|16
TGTGCCATCAGTGACGGACAGGGAGGGTACCAAGAGACCCAGTACTTC
CAISDGQGGYQETQYF
>.|.|TRBV4-1|TRBJ1-1|15
TGCGCCAGCAGCCAAGATTTGCAGGGTAACACTGAAGCTTTCTTT
CASSQDLQGNTEAFF
>.|.|TRBV29-1|TRBJ1-2|14
TGCAGCGTTGCACGAGGGGGAATTAGCTATGGCTACACCTTC
CSVARGGISYGYTF
>.|TRBD2|TRBV10-1|TRBJ2-1|17
TGCGCCAGCAGTGATTATGGGAGCGGGGGGGCCGGGGATGAGCAGTTCTTC
CASSDYGSGGAGDEQFF
>few|TRBD1|TRBV6-5|TRBJ1-2|14
TGTGCCAGCAGTCACAGGGGCGCCGGAGAAGGCTACACCTTC
CASSHRGAGEGYTF
>few|.|TRBV7-6|TRBJ2-7|15
TGTGCCAGCACCTCCCTGGGCGGTCAGATCTACGAGCAGTACTTC
CASTSLGGQIYEQYF
>.|TRBD1|TRBV5-1|TRBJ2-1|16
TGCGCCAGCAGCTCACCGACAGGGGGCCCCTACAATGAGCAGTTCTTC
CASSSPTGGPYNEQFF
>few|.|TRBV20-1|TRBJ1-2|13
TGCAGTGCTAAATCGGGGGGGGTTTATGGCTACACCTTC
CSAKSGGVYGYTF
>.|.|TRBV5-1|TRBJ2-7|13
TGCGCCAGCAGCTTCGTCTCCTCGGCCGAGCAGTACTTC
CASSFVSSAEQYF
>few|.|TRBV4-1|TRBJ2-1|12
TGCGCCAGCAGCCAAGCAGGGATTGAGCAGTTCTTC
CASSQAGIEQFF
>.|.|TRBV10-3|TRBJ2-1|13
TGTGCCATCAGCCCAGGGACCCACAATGAGCAGTTCTTC
CAISPGTHNEQFF
>.|.|TRBV29-1|TRBJ2-7|14
TGCAGCGTCGCCTGGACAGCCACCGGGGACGAGCAGTACTTC
CSVAWTATGDEQYF
>.|.|TRBV5-5|TRBJ2-5|17
TGTGCCAGCAGCTTGCCTACAGGGTTGGGGGGGCAAGAGACCCAGTACTTC
CASSLPTGLGGQETQYF
>.|TRBD2|TRBV4-2|TRBJ2-3|18
TGTGCCAGCAGCCAACCCGGGGGACTAGCGGGGGGGCCAGATACGCAGTATTTT
CASSQPGGLAGGPDTQYF
>few|.|TRBV29-1|TRBJ2-1|13
TGCAGCGTTGTAGACCCGGGCCGGGATGAGCAGTTCTTC
CSVVDPGRDEQFF
>.|TRBD1|TRBV7-6|TRBJ1-5|15
TGTGCCAGCAGCTTAGACGGGACAGACTATCAGCCCCAGCATTTT
CASSLDGTDYQPQHF
>few|.|TRBV9|TRBJ2-5|15
TGTGCCAGCAGCGTAGCAGGGGGGGGATGGGAGACCCAGTACTTC
CASSVAGGGWETQYF
>.|.|TRBV15|TRBJ2-5|14
TGTGCCACCAGCCAAAGTGACAGGCGAGAGACCCAGTACTTC
CATSQSDRRETQYF
>.|.|TRBV4-2|TRBJ1-1|14
TGTGCCAGCAGCCAAGATCGGGCTACCCGAGAAGCTTTCTTT
CASSQDRATREAFF
>few|.|TRBV5-4|TRBJ2-1|13
TGTGCCAGCAGCTTCCCTGGGAACAATGAGCAGTTCTTC
CASSFPGNNEQFF
>.|.|TRBV29-1|TRBJ2-1|14
TGCGGGTTTAGCGAGCCCGTATCCTACAATGAGCAGTTCTTC
CGFSEPVSYNEQFF
>.|TRBD1|TRBV5-1|TRBJ2-1|17
TGCGCCAGCAGCCCCGAACCCGGGACAGGGACTTACAATGAGCAGTTCTTC
CASSPEPGTGTYNEQFF
>many|TRBD1|TRBV12-3/TRBV12-4|TRBJ1-2|14
TGTGCCAGCAGATGGACAGGGTCTGGCTATGGCTACACCTTC
CASRWTGSGYGYTF
>.|.|TRBV25-1|TRBJ2-7|15
TGTGCCAGCAGTGAATCCAGGGGTCCGTCCTACGAGCAGTACTTC
CASSESRGPSYEQYF
>once|.|TRBV7-8|TRBJ2-3|14
TGTGCCAGCAGCTTTGGGGGGGCCCCAGATACGCAGTATTTT
CASSFGGAPDTQYF
>.|.|TRBV27|TRBJ2-6|18
TGTGCCAGCAGTCCCCAGGGGCTAGGTTTATCAGGGGCCAACGTCCTGACTTTC
CASSPQGLGLSGANVLTF
>.|.|TRBV7-2|TRBJ2-6|17
TGTGCCAGCAGCTTCGGGGGGCTTGGGTCTGGGGCCAACGTCCTGACTTTC
CASSFGGLGSGANVLTF
>few|.|TRBV20-1|TRBJ2-5|15
TGCAGTGCTAGAGCCAAAGCAGGGGAAGGAGAGACCCAGTACTTC
CSARAKAGEGETQYF
>once|TRBD2|TRBV7-2|TRBJ2-5|20
TGTGCCAGCAGCTTTCCCTCCGGGACTAGCGGGGATGGAAGGGGAGAGACCCAGTACTTC
CASSFPSGTSGDGRGETQYF
>few|.|TRBV2|TRBJ2-6|16
TGTGCCAGCAGTGATCTGAAGCTCTCTGGGGCCAACGTCCTGACTTTC
CASSDLKLSGANVLTF
>once|TRBD2|TRBV29-1|TRBJ2-2|16
TGCAGCGTTGTGGGGACTAGCGGGGCGAGAACCGGGGAGCTGTTTTTT
CSVVGTSGARTGELFF